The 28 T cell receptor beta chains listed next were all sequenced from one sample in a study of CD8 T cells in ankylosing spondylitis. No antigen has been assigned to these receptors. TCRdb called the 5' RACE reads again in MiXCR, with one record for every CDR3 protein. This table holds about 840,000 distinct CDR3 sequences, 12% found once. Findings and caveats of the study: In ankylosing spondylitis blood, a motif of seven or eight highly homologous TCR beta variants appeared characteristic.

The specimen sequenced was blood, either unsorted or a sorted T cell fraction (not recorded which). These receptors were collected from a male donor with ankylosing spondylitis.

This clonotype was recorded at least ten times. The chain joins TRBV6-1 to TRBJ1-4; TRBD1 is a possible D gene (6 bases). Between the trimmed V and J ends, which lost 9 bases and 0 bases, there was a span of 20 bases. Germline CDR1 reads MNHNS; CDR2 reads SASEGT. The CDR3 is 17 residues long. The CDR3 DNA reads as TGTGCCAGTTCCAGGACAGTAAAATCTGCAACTAATGAAAAACTGTTTTTT. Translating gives CASSRTVKSATNEKLFF.

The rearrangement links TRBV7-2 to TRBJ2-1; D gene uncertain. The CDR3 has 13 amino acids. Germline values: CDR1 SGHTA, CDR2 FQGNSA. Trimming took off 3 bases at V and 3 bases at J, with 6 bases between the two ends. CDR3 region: CASSFFFYNEQFF. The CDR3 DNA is TGTGCCAGCAGCTTTTTCTTCTACAATGAGCAGTTCTTC.

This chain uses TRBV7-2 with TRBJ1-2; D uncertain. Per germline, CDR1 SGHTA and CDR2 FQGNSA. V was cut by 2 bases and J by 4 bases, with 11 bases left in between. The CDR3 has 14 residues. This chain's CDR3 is CASSLLMGSYGYTF. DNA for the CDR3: TGTGCCAGCAGCTTATTGATGGGCAGCTATGGCTACACCTTC.

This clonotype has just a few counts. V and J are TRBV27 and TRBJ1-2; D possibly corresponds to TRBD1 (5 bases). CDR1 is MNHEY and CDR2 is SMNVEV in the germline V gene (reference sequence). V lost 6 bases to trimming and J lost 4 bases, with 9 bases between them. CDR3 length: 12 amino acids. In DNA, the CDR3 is TGTGCCAGCAGGGGAGGGGCCTATGGCTACACCTTC. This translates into CASRGGAYGYTF.

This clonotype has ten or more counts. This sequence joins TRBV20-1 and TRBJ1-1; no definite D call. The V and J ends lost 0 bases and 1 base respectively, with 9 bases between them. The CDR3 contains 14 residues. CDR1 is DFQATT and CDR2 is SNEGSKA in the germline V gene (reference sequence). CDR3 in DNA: TGCAGTGCTAGAGACCGGGTGGGGAACACTGAAGCTTTCTTT. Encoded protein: CSARDRVGNTEAFF.

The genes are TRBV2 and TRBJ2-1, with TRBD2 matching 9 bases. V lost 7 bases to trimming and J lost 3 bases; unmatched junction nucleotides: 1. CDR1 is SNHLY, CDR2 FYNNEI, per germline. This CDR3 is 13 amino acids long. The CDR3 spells CASKRGDYNEQFF. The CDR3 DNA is TGTGCCAGCAAGCGGGGGGACTACAATGAGCAGTTCTTC.

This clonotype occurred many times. The CDR3 region has the DNA TGTGCCAGCAGCTTAGCGGTGGGGACAGATACGCAGTATTTT. Translating it yields CASSLAVGTDTQYF. V gene TRBV7-2 combines with J gene TRBJ2-3; D gene ambiguous. The V end lost 0 bases, the J end lost 3 bases, and 7 bases lay between the germline ends. This CDR3 is built from 14 residues. Germline CDR1 and CDR2: SGHTA and FQGNSA. The complete variable domain, with remaining parts taken from reference TRBV7-2 and TRBJ2-3, reads GAGVSQSPSNKVTEKGKDVELRCDPISGHTALYWYRQSLGQGLEFLIYFQGNSAPDKSGLPSDRFSAERTGGSVSTLTIQRTQQEDSAVYLCASSLAVGTDTQYFGPGTRLTVL.

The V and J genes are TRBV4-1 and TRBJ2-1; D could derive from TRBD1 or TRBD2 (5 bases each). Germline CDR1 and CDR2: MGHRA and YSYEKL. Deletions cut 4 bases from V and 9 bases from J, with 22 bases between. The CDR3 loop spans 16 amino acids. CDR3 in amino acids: CASSPRGLRGDPEQFF. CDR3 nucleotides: TGCGCCAGCAGCCCACGCGGGCTGAGGGGAGACCCTGAGCAGTTCTTC.

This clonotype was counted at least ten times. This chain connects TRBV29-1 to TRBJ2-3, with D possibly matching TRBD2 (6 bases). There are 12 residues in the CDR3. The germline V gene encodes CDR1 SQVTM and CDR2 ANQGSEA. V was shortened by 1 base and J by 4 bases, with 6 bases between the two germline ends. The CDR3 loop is CSVEGLADTQYF. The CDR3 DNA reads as TGCAGCGTTGAAGGACTAGCAGATACGCAGTATTTT.

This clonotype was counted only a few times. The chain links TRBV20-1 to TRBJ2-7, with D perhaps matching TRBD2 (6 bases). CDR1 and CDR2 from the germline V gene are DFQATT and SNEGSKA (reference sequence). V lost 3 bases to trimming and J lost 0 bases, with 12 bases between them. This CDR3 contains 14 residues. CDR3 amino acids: CSARAGQVSYEQYF. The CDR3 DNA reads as TGCAGTGCTAGGGCGGGGCAGGTCTCCTACGAGCAGTACTTC.

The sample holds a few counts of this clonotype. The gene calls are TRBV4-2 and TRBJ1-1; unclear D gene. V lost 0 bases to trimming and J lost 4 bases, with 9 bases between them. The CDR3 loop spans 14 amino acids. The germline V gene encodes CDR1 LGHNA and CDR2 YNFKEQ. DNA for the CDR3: TGTGCCAGCAGCCAAGACCCCAAGACCACTGAAGCTTTCTTT. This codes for CASSQDPKTTEAFF.

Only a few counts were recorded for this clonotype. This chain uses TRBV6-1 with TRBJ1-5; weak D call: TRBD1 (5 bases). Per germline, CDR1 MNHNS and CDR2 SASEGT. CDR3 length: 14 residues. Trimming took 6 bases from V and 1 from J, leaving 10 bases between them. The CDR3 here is CASRLGGSNQPQHF. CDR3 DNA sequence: TGTGCCAGCAGATTGGGGGGGAGCAATCAGCCCCAGCATTTT.

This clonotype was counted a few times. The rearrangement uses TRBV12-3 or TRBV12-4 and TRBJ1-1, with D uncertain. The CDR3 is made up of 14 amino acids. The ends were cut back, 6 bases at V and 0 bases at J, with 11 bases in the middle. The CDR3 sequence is CASSKRTMNTEAFF. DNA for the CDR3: TGTGCCAGCAGCAAACGGACCATGAACACTGAAGCTTTCTTT.

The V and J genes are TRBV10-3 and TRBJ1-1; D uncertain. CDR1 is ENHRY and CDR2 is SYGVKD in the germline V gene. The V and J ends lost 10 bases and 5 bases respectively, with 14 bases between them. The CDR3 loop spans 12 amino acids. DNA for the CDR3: TGTGCCACCTGGAACTACGCGACTGAAGCTTTCTTT. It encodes CATWNYATEAFF.

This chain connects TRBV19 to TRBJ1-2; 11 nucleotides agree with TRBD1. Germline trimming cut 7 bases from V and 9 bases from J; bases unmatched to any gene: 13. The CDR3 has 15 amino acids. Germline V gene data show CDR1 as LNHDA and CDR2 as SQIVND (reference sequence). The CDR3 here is CASNLPGQGELSYTF. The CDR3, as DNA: TGTGCCAGTAATCTACCGGGACAGGGGGAACTAAGCTACACCTTC.

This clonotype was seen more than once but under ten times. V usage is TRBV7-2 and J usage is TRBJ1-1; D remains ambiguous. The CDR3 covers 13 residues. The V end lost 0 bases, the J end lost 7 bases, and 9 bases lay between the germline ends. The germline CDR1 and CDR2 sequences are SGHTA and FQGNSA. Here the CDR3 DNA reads TGTGCCAGCAGCTTAGCCGGATTTGATGAAGCTTTCTTT. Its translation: CASSLAGFDEAFF.

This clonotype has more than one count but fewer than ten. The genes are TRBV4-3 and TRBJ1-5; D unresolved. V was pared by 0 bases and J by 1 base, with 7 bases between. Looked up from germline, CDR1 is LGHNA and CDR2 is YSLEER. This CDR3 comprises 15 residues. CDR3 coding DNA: TGCGCCAGCAGCCAAGATTACGGGAGCAATCAGCCCCAGCATTTT. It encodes CASSQDYGSNQPQHF.

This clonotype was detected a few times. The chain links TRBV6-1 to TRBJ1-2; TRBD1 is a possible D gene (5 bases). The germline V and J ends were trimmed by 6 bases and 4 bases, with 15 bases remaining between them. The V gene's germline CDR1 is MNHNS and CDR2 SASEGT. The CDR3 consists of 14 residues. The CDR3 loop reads CASSNRDGIYGYTF. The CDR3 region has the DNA TGTGCCAGCAGCAACCGGGACGGCATCTATGGCTACACCTTC.

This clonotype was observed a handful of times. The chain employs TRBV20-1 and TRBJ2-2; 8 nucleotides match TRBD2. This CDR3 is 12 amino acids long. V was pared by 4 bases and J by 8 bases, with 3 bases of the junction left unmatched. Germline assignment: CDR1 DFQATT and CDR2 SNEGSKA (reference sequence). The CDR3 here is CSAKRLAGELFF. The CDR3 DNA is TGCAGTGCTAAAAGACTAGCGGGGGAGCTGTTTTTT.

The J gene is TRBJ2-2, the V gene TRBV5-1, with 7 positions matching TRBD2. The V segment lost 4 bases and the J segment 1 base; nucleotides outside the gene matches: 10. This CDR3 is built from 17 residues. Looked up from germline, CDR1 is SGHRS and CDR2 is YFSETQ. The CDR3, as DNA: TGCGCCAGCAGCCGCGGAGGTAGGACTAGGAACACCGGGGAGCTGTTTTTT. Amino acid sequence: CASSRGGRTRNTGELFF.

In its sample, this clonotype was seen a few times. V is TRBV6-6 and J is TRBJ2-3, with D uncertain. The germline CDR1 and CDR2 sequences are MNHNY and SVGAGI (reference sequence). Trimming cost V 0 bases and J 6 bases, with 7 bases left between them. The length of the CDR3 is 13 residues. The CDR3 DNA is TGTGCCAGCAGTTACTCGGCGGCGGATACGCAGTATTTT. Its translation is CASSYSAADTQYF.

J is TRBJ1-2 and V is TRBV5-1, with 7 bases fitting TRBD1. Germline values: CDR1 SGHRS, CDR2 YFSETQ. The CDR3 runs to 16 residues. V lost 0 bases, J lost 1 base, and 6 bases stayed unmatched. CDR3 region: CASSLDGTVINYGYTF. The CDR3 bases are TGCGCCAGCAGCTTGGACGGGACAGTCATTAACTATGGCTACACCTTC.

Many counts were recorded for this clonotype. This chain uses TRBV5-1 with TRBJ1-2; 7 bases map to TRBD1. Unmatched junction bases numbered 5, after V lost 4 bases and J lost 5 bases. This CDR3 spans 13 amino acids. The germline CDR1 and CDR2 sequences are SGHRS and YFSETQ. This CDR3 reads CASSRDRAYGYTF. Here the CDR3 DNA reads TGCGCCAGCAGCCGAGACAGGGCGTATGGCTACACCTTC.

The CDR3 sequence is CASSGVVGELFF. For the CDR3, the DNA is TGCGCCAGCAGCGGCGTAGTCGGGGAGCTGTTTTTT. This chain uses TRBV5-1 with TRBJ2-2; D is undetermined. The CDR3 extends over 12 amino acids. Germline loops: CDR1 SGHRS, CDR2 YFSETQ. The V end lost 4 bases, the J end lost 7 bases, and 8 bases lay between the germline ends.

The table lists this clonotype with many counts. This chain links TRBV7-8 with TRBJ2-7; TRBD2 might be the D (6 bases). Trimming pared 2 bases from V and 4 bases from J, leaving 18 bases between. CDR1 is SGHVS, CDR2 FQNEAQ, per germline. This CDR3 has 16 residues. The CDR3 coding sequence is TGTGCCAGCAGCTTAAAGAGAGGTCTAGCGCTTTACGAGCAGTACTTC. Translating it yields CASSLKRGLALYEQYF.

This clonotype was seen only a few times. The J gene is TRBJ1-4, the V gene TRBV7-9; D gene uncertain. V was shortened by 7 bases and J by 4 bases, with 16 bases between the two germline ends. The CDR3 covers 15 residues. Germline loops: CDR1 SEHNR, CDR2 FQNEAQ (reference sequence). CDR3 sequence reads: CASTLMGSGNEKLFF. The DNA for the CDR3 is TGTGCCAGCACCCTCATGGGCTCGGGTAATGAAAAACTGTTTTTT.

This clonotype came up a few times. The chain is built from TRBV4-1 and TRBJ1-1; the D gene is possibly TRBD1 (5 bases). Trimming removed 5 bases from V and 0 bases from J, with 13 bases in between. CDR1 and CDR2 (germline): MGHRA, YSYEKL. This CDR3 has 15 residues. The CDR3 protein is CASSFQGLVNTEAFF. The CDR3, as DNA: TGCGCCAGCAGCTTCCAGGGTCTTGTGAACACTGAAGCTTTCTTT.

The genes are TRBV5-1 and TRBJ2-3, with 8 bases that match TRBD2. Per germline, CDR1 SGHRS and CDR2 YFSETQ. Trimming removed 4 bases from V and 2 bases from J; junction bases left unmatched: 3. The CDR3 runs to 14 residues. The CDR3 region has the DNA TGCGCCAGCAGCGCCGGGGGGGCCACAGATACGCAGTATTTT. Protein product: CASSAGGATDTQYF.